Each of the 5 T cell receptor beta chains below was sequenced from the same sample in a study of metastatic and nonmetastatic thyroid tumors. TCRdb reanalyzed the PCR reads via MiXCR. The table has about 93,000 clones, 12% seen once. Thyroid surgery had not been preceded by any treatment in any patient. Material for sequencing was blood. The receptors here all came from a female donor with papillary thyroid cancer or a benign thyroid nodule (not recorded which). Some clones in this sample may be carry-over from other donors' samples.

Many counts were recorded for this clone. This chain uses TRBV15 with TRBJ2-7; 7 bases are a match to TRBD1. Trimming at V came to 3 bases and at J to 3 bases, leaving 2 bases not matched to a gene. There are 13 residues in the CDR3. Germline V gives CDR1 LNHNV, CDR2 YYDKDF (reference sequence). CDR3 protein: CATSRGQNYEQYF. CDR3 nucleotide sequence: TGTGCCACCAGCAGGGGACAGAACTACGAGCAGTACTTC.

This clone was seen at least ten times. The V and J genes are TRBV28 and TRBJ1-4, with D tentatively TRBD1 (5 bases). CDR3 length: 12 residues. The V gene's germline CDR1 is MDHEN and CDR2 SYDVKM. V dropped 4 bases and J dropped 10 bases, with 10 bases sitting between them. DNA of the CDR3: TGTGCCAGCAGTTCGATGAGGGGAAAACTGTTTTTT. Encoded protein: CASSSMRGKLFF. Combining the CDR3 with reference TRBV28 and TRBJ1-4 gives the whole variable domain DVKVTQSSRYLVKRTGEKVFLECVQDMDHENMFWYRQDPGLGLRLIYFSYDVKMKEKGDIPEGYSVSREKKERFSLILESASTNQTSMYLCASSSMRGKLFFGSGTQLSVL.

This clone was observed at least ten times. V and J are TRBV5-5 and TRBJ2-7; possibly TRBD1 for D (6 bases). Trimming pared 6 bases from V and 1 base from J, leaving 14 bases between. CDR3 length equals 14 residues. Germline V gene lookup returns CDR1 SGHKS and CDR2 YYEKEE (reference sequence). The CDR3 protein is CASTWGQGSYEQYF. In nucleotides, the CDR3 is TGTGCCAGCACCTGGGGGCAGGGGTCCTACGAGCAGTACTTC.

The J gene is TRBJ1-5, the V gene TRBV27, with a possible D match to TRBD1 (5 bases). This CDR3 spans 15 amino acids. Trimming cost V 5 bases and J 4 bases, with 15 bases left between them. In germline, CDR1 is MNHEY, CDR2 SMNVEV (reference sequence). Here the CDR3 reads CASSLGVSPNQPQHF. The CDR3 DNA reads TGTGCCAGCAGTCTAGGGGTCTCTCCGAATCAGCCCCAGCATTTT.

The sample holds many counts of this clone. A much larger clone is a single base away; this may be a read error. Other nucleotide sequences in the sample specify the same CDR3. V and J are TRBV19 and TRBJ1-6; a possible D gene is TRBD1 (6 bases). The V end lost 8 bases, the J end lost 2 bases, and 10 bases lay between the germline ends. From germline, CDR1 is LNHDA and CDR2 SQIVND (reference sequence). This CDR3 spans 14 amino acids. The DNA of the CDR3 is TGTGCCAGTCGGAGGGACACCTATAATTCACCCCTCCACTTT. As protein: CASRRDTYNSPLHF. Looking up the rest from reference TRBV19 and TRBJ1-6 gives the full variable domain: DGGITQSPKYLFRKEGQNVTLSCEQNLNHDAMYWYRQDPGQGLRLIYYSQIVNDFQKGDIAEGYSVSREKKESFPLTVTSAQKNPTAFYLCASRRDTYNSPLHFGNGTRLTVT.